The subject of this entry is one T cell receptor (beta chain). Trimming took 5 bases from V and 7 from J, leaving 23 bases between them. Germline values: CDR1 LNHDA, CDR2 SQIVND (reference sequence). The CDR3 length is 16 residues. This record comes from a study of cytomegalovirus exposure and HLA in healthy donors. This PCR relied on a set of 60 Vbeta primers and 13 Jbeta primers. TCRdb's table, derived via immunoSEQ multiplex PCR, lists solely in-frame clones and lacks some. The repertoire includes 190,000 or so clones, roughly 78% of them detected once, and around 0.69% sits in the top ten. The chain links TRBV19 to TRBJ2-5; maybe TRBD2 (6 bases). The sample taken for sequencing was PBMCs. This sequence originates from a boy aged 5-17 years in good health and CMV-seronegative. CDR3 DNA: TGTGCCAGTAGTGGCCAGGGAGCCGGGGGTGATGGGACCCAGTACTTC. Translated: CASSGQGAGGDGTQYF.